Given below is one TCR beta chain in context. CDR1 is MDHEN and CDR2 is SYDVKM in the germline V gene. Trimming pared 6 bases from V and 0 bases from J, leaving 12 bases between. The CDR3 is made up of 15 amino acids. The data were obtained in a study of blood T cell repertoires in COVID-19. Study context: COVID-19 samples collected from the United States, Italy and Spain covered acute and convalescent phases. The analysed material was cDNA or gDNA that came from T cells, B-cell-depleted T cells, or PBMCs.

Original data processing: Reference gene primer amplification gave estimated nucleated cell counts. The method was immunoSEQ multiplex PCR; TCRdb's version includes in-frame clones alone and lacks a portion of them. The V and J calls and clone size were taken over from that table, and D and trimming were inferred from the DNA. The sample contains roughly 200,000 clones, around 84% of which appear only once. It was during active infection that Seattle patients were enrolled and then longitudinally followed. The chain joins TRBV28 to TRBJ1-5; possibly TRBD1 for D (6 bases). This TCR was recovered from a woman of 80 years or more with COVID-19, enrolled during active disease. The sequencing sample was made of peripheral blood. The CDR3 DNA is TGTGCCAGCAGCCCAGGGGCGTATAGCAATCAGCCCCAGCATTTT. Translated: CASSPGAYSNQPQHF.